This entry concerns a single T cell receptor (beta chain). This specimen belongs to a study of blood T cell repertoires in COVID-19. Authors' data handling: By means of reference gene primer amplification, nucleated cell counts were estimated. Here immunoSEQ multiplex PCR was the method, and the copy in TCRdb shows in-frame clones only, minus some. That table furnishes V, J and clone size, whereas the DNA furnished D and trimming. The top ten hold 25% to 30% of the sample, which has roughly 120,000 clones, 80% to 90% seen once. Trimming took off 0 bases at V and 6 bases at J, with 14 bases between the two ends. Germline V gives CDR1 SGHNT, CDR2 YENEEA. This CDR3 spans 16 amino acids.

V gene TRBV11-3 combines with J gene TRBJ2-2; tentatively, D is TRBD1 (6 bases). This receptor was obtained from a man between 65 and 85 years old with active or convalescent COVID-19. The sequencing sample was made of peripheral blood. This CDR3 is CASSLELTGWAGELFF. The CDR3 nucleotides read TGTGCCAGCAGCTTAGAGTTGACAGGATGGGCCGGGGAGCTGTTTTTT.